This T cell receptor beta chain was retrieved from a study of OX40 agonist ivuxolimab in advanced cancers. Study-level information: Patients enrolled in dose escalation were diagnosed with hepatocellular carcinoma, melanoma, renal cell or head and neck cancer.

J lost 4 bases, V lost 3 bases, and 8 bases had no gene match. This CDR3 contains 14 residues. Looked up from germline, CDR1 is SQVTM and CDR2 is ANQGSEA. Profiling relied on immunoSEQ multiplex PCR, and the TCRdb table lists in-frame clones only, not all of them. The data hold about 50,000 clones, with roughly 84% observed a single time. Findings and limits, study-wide: Expanded clones were, on average, more numerous among CD8+ T cells than CD4+.

For this clone: Its target is unknown.

The genes are TRBV29-1 and TRBJ2-5; 7 nucleotides agree with TRBD1. The sample consisted of CD4+ or CD8+ T cells sorted from blood, taken in a trial of the OX40 agonist ivuxolimab. The receptor was isolated from an adult with an advanced solid tumor such as melanoma, head and neck, liver or kidney cancer. CDR3 residues: CSVESRDSTETQYF. The CDR3 region has the DNA TGCAGCGTTGAGTCCCGGGACAGCACAGAGACCCAGTACTTC.